This record covers a single T cell receptor (beta chain). What it recognizes is unknown. This sample was taken from a study of naive and memory T cell subsets. Study-wide findings and caveats: A few larger clonotypes appeared in naive repertoires, especially CD8, possibly memory cells re-expressing CD45RA. Between naive and memory subsets, TCR abundance power law exponents differed.

Both TRBC1 and TRBC2 were covered by a beta constant-region primer of two equimolar oligonucleotides. The ligated cDNA underwent four PCR rounds using SP2 and nested alpha and beta constant-region primers. One entry per CDR3 protein results from TCRdb running MiXCR on the UMI-ligation and nested PCR reads. Among around 160,000 distinct CDR3 sequences, approximately 22% were seen once, and the ten largest hold 0.095% to 0.12%. Material: naive CD4+ T cells from blood. The sequence was collected from a human donor in good health.

CDR3 amino acids: CASSPPNPRGWYGYTF. DNA of the CDR3: TGTGCCAGCAGTCCCCCCAACCCGCGGGGGTGGTATGGCTACACCTTC. The chain joins TRBV27 to TRBJ1-2; D might be TRBD1 (5 bases). The V and J ends lost 5 bases and 5 bases respectively, with 21 bases between them. Per the germline V gene, CDR1 is MNHEY and CDR2 is SMNVEV (reference sequence). This CDR3 is built from 16 residues.